The 5 T cell receptor beta chains presented below share a single source sample, sequenced in a study of regulatory T cells in long-lasting Graves disease. The authors built TCR beta libraries using iRepertoire HTBI primers and Arm-PCR of CDR3 regions. TCRdb re-analysed the multiplex PCR reads in MiXCR, keeping a single row per CDR3 protein. Altogether hundreds of thousands of distinct CDR3 sequences are present, about 15% being singletons, with the ten largest covering about 10%. Stated time point: newly diagnosed GD, antithyroid drugs for less than 3 months. From RNA extracted from PBMCs, the TCR library was made. The same data also went into a second study, on T cells in Graves' hyperthyroidism and ophthalmopathy.

This material consisted of peripheral blood mononuclear cells (PBMCs), taken at new diagnosis, from a patient treated with antithyroid drugs. These receptors originate from a woman aged 30 to 39 with Graves disease.

This clonotype occurred many times. The J gene is TRBJ2-7, the V gene TRBV28; 9 nucleotides align to TRBD1. The germline V gene has CDR1 MDHEN and CDR2 SYDVKM. The V and J ends lost 4 bases and 0 bases, in that order; junction bases with no gene match: 10. CDR3 size: 17 residues. The DNA for the CDR3 is TGTGCCAGCAGTTCCCTTCCCGGGACAGGGACCTCCTACGAGCAGTACTTC. Translating it yields CASSSLPGTGTSYEQYF.

Concerning this clonotype itself: At one end the junction does not follow the germline gene, possibly because of a read error. The rearrangement joins TRBV7-7 to TRBJ1-2; no clear D. CDR3 length equals 14 residues. Germline values: CDR1 SSHAT, CDR2 FNYEAQ (reference sequence). The CDR3 nucleotides read TGTGCTAGCAGCTTAGACGGGTCGGTCTATGGCTACACCTTC. This encodes CASSLDGSVYGYTF. Looking up the rest from reference TRBV7-7 and TRBJ1-2 gives the full variable domain: GAGVSQSPRYKVTKRGQDVTLRCDPISSHATLYWYQQALGQGPEFLTYFNYEAQPDKSGLPSDRFSAERPEGSISTLTIQRTEQRDSAMYRCASSLDGSVYGYTFGSGTRLTVV.

The V and J genes are TRBV2 and TRBJ1-1; a weak D match, TRBD1 (6 bases). CDR3 length equals 13 residues. Germline CDR1 and CDR2: SNHLY and FYNNEI. The germline V and J ends were trimmed by 9 bases and 4 bases, with 15 bases remaining between them. Here the CDR3 DNA reads TGTGCCAGTCGGGGAGGGGGGTTCACTGAAGCTTTCTTT. This gives the protein CASRGGGFTEAFF.

This clonotype was detected many times. The V call is TRBV18, the J call TRBJ1-1; possible D gene TRBD1, 5 bases. V was pared by 0 bases and J by 1 base, with 18 bases between. Germline assignment: CDR1 KGHSH and CDR2 LQKENI. The CDR3 has 18 residues. The CDR3 region has the DNA TGTGCCAGCTCACCACCCGTATCGGGACCGTCACCGAACACTGAAGCTTTCTTT. Protein: CASSPPVSGPSPNTEAFF.

This chain links TRBV27 with TRBJ1-2; D might be TRBD1 (5 bases). CDR1 is MNHEY, CDR2 SMNVEV, per germline (reference sequence). This CDR3 has 16 residues. V shed 2 bases and J shed 0 bases, with 13 bases lying between them. CDR3 sequence (DNA): TGTGCCAGCAGTTTAAATAGGGTGACAGCTAACTATGGCTACACCTTC. Protein: CASSLNRVTANYGYTF.